Reported below is one T cell receptor beta chain. Its antigen remains unidentified. No DNA is shown, since the ends of the CDR3 on it are uncertain; the CDR3 is the one TCRdb lists. By quantitative 5'-RACE with molecular barcodes, the TCR beta libraries were made. MiXCR, run by TCRdb on the 5' RACE reads, gives a single entry per CDR3 protein. The sample lists hundreds of thousands of distinct CDR3 sequences; around 18% were seen once. The data were obtained in a study of CD8 T cells in ankylosing spondylitis. Study-level results: In ankylosing spondylitis patients, matched synovial fluid reportedly showed significant enrichment of disease-linked clones. Prior literature has documented some motif variants in synovial fluid and blood from reactive arthritis. A TCR beta motif of several highly homologous variants seemed to mark ankylosing spondylitis blood.

Per the germline V gene, CDR1 is SGDLS and CDR2 is YYNGEE. The CDR3 is 15 amino acids in total, end residues counted. The TCR was taken from a male donor with ankylosing spondylitis or in good health (not recorded which). Specimen: blood, either unsorted or a sorted T cell fraction (not recorded which). V gene TRBV9 combines with J gene TRBJ2-3; the D call in the table, TRBD2, was not verified against the DNA. The CDR3 protein is CAGSVGGGAADTEYF.